This T cell receptor (beta chain) emerged from a study of blood T cell repertoires in COVID-19. About the research overall: Acute-phase and convalescent COVID-19 samples originated in the United States, Italy and Spain.

TCRdb's copy holds only in-frame clones and misses some; the assay was immunoSEQ multiplex PCR. Of about 160,000 clones listed, approximately 84% are singletons. The V and J ends lost 4 bases and 3 bases respectively, with 4 bases between them. Germline CDR1 and CDR2: LNHNV and YYDKDF (reference sequence). The CDR3 covers 12 residues. This receptor was obtained from a woman between 45 and 60 years old with COVID-19, enrolled during active disease. Sequenced: peripheral blood. The chain employs TRBV15 and TRBJ2-4; D unclear. CDR3 nucleotides: TGTGCCACCAGCACCTTCAAAAACATTCAGTACTTC. Its translation: CATSTFKNIQYF.